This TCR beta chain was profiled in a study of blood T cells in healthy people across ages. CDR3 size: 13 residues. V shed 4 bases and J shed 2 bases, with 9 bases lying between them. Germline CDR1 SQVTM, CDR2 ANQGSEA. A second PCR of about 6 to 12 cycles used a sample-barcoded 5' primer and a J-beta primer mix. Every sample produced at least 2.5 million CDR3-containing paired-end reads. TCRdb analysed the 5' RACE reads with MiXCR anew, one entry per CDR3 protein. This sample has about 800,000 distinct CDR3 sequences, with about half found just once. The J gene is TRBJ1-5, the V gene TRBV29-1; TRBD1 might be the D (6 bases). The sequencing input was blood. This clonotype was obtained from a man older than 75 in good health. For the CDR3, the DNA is TGCAGCGTTGGGTCAGGGGGCAATCAGCCCCAGCATTTT. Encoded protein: CSVGSGGNQPQHF.